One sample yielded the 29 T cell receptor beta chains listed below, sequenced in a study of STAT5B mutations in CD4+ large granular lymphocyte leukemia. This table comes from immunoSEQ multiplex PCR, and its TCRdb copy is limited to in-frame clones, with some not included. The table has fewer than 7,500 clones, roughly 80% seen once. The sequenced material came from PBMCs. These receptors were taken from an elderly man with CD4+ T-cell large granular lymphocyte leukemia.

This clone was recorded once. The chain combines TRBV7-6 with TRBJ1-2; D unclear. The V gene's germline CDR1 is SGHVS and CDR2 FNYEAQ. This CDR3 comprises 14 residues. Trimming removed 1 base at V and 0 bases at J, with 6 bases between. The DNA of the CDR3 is TGTGCCAGCAGCTTAGACCGGACTAACTATGGCTACACCTTC. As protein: CASSLDRTNYGYTF.

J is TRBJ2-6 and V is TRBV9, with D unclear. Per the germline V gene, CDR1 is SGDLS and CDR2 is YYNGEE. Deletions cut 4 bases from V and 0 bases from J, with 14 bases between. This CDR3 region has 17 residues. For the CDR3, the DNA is TGTGCCAGCAGCCCCATGAGCGCGATCTCTGGGGCCAACGTCCTGACTTTC. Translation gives CASSPMSAISGANVLTF. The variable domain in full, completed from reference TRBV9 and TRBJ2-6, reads DSGVTQTPKHLITATGQRVTLRCSPRSGDLSVYWYQQSLDQGLQFLIQYYNGEERAKGNILERFSAQQFPDLHSELNLSSLELGDSALYFCASSPMSAISGANVLTFGAGSRLTVL.

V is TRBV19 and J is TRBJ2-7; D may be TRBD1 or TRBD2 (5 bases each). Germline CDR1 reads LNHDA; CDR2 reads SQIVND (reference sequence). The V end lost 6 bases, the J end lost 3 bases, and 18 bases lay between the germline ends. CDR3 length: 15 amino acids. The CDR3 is CASSPLRGGFYEQYF. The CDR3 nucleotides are TGTGCCAGTAGCCCCTTGAGGGGTGGCTTCTACGAGCAGTACTTC.

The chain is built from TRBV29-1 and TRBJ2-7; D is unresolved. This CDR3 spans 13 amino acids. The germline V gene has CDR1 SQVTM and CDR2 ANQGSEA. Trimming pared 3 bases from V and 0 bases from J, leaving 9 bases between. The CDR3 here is CSVDGLTSYEQYF. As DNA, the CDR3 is TGCAGCGTTGATGGGCTGACCTCCTACGAGCAGTACTTC.

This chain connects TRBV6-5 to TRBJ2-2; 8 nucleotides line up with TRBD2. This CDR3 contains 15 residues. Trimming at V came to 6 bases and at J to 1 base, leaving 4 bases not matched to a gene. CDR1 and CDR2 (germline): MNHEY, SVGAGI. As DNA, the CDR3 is TGTGCCAGCAGCTCGAGCGGGAGGAACACCGGGGAGCTGTTTTTT. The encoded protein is CASSSSGRNTGELFF.

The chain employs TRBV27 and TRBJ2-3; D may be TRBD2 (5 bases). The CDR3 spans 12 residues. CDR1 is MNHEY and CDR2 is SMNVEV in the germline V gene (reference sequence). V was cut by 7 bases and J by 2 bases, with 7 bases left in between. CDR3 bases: TGTGCCAGCAACGACTACACAGATACGCAGTATTTT. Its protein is CASNDYTDTQYF.

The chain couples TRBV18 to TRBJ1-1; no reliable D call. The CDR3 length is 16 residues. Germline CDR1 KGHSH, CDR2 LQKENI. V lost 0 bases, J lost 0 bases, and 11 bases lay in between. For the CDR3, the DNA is TGTGCCAGCTCACCACCGGTGGGGTACCTGAACACTGAAGCTTTCTTT. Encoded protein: CASSPPVGYLNTEAFF.

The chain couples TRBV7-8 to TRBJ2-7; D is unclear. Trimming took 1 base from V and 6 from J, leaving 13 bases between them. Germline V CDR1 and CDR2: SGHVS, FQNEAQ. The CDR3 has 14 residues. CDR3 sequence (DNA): TGTGCCAGCAGCTTAGTAAGGTTCCCACCCGAGCAGTACTTC. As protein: CASSLVRFPPEQYF.

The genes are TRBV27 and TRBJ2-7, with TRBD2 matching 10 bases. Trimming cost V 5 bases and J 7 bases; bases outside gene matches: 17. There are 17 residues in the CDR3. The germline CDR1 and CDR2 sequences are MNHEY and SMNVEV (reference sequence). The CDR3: CASSTGTSELTLREQYF. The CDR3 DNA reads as TGTGCCAGCAGTACCGGGACTAGCGAACTTACGTTACGAGAGCAGTACTTC.

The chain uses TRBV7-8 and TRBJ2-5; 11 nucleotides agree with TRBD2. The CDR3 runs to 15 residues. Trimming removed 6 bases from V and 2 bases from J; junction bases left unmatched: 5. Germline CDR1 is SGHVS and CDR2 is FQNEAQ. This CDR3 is CASRVLAGGQETQYF. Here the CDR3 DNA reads TGTGCCAGCAGGGTTCTAGCGGGAGGACAAGAGACCCAGTACTTC.

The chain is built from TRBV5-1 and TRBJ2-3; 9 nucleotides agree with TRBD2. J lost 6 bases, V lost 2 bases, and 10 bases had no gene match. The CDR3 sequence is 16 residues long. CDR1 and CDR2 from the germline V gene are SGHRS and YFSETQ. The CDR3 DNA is TGCGCCAGCAGCTTAAGCCTAGCGGGGCGCAGGGATACGCAGTATTTT. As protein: CASSLSLAGRRDTQYF.

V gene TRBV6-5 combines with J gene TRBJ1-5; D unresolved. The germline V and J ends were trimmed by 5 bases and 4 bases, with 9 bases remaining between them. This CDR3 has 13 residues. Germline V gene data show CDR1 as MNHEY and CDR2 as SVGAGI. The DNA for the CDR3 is TGTGCCAGCAGTGATTTAGCAAATCAGCCCCAGCATTTT. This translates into CASSDLANQPQHF.

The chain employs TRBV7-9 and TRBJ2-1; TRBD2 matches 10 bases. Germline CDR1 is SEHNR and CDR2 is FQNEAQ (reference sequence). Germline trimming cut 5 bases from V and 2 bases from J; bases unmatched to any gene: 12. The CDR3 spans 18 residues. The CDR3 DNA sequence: TGTGCCAGCAGCCCCCCTCTAGCGGGAGATCCCACCTACAATGAGCAGTTCTTC. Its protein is CASSPPLAGDPTYNEQFF.

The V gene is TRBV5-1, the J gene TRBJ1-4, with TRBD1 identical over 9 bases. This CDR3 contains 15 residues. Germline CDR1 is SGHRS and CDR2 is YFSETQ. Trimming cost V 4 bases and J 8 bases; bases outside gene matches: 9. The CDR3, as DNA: TGCGCCAGCAGCGTTGGGACAGGGCTTTCGGAAAAACTGTTTTTT. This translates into CASSVGTGLSEKLFF.

This chain's CDR3 is CASSQDRDSSGNTIYF. The CDR3 region has the DNA TGCGCCAGCAGCCAAGACCGGGACAGTTCCGGAAACACCATATATTTT. The V and J genes are TRBV4-3 and TRBJ1-3; 7 nucleotides agree with TRBD1. The CDR3 totals 16 residues. CDR1 and CDR2 (germline): LGHNA, YSLEER. The V segment lost 0 bases and the J segment 4 bases; nucleotides outside the gene matches: 6.

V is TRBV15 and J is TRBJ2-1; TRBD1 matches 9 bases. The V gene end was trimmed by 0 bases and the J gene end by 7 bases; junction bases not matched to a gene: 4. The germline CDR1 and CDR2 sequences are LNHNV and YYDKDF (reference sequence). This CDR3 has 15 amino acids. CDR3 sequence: CATSRDRGTGNEQFF. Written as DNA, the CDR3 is TGTGCCACCAGCAGAGATCGGGGGACAGGGAATGAGCAGTTCTTC. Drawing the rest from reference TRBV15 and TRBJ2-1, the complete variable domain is DAMVIQNPRYQVTQFGKPVTLSCSQTLNHNVMYWYQQKSSQAPKLLFHYYDKDFNNEADTPDNFQSRRPNTSFCFLDIRSPGLGDTAMYLCATSRDRGTGNEQFFGPGTRLTVL.

CDR3 coding DNA: TGTGCCAGCAGCCCGGGGACAGGGGTCACACCAACTAATGAAAAACTGTTTTTT. Translating it yields CASSPGTGVTPTNEKLFF. The V and J genes are TRBV7-7 and TRBJ1-4; 10 bases line up with TRBD1. V was clipped by 5 bases and J by 0 bases; unmatched bases: 9. CDR1 and CDR2 from the germline V gene are SSHAT and FNYEAQ (reference sequence). CDR3 length: 18 amino acids.

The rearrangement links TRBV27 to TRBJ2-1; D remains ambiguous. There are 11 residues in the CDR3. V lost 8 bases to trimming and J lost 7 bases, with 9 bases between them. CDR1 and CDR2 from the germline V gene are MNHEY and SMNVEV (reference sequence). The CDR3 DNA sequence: TGTGCCAGCTCCCTGGGAAATGAGCAGTTCTTC. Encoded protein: CASSLGNEQFF.

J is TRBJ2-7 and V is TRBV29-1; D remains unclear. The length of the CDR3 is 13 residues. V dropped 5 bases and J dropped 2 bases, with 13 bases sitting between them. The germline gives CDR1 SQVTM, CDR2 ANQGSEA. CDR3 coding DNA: TGCAGCGTTCCTGCCGGCCACCCCTACGAGCAGTACTTC. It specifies CSVPAGHPYEQYF.

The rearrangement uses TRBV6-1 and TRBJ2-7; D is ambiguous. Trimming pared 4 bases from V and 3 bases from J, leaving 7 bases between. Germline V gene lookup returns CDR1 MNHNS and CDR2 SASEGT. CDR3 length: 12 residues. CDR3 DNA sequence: TGTGCCAGCAGTGGGCTGAACTACGAGCAGTACTTC. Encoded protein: CASSGLNYEQYF.

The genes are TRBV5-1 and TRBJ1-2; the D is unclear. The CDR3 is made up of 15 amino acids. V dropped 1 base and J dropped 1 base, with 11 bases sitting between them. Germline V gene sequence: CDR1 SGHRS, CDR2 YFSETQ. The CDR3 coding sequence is TGCGCCAGCAGCTTGTCGGCGGAGCTTAACTATGGCTACACCTTC. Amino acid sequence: CASSLSAELNYGYTF. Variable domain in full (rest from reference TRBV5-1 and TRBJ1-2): KAGVTQTPRYLIKTRGQQVTLSCSPISGHRSVSWYQQTPGQGLQFLFEYFSETQRNKGNFPGRFSGRQFSNSRSEMNVSTLELGDSALYLCASSLSAELNYGYTFGSGTRLTVV.

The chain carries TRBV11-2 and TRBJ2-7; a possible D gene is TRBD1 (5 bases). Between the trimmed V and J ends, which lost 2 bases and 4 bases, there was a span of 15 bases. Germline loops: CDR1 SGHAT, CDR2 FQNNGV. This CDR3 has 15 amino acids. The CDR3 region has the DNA TGTGCCAGCAGCTTATCGGTCGCAGGGAAATACGAGCAGTACTTC. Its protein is CASSLSVAGKYEQYF. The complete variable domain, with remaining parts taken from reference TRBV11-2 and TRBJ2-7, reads EAGVAQSPRYKIIEKRQSVAFWCNPISGHATLYWYQQILGQGPKLLIQFQNNGVVDDSQLPKDRFSAERLKGVDSTLKIQPAKLEDSAVYLCASSLSVAGKYEQYFGPGTRLTVT.

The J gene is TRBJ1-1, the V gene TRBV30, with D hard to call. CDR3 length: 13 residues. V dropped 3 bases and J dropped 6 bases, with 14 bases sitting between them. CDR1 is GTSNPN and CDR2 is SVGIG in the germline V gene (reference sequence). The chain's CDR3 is CAWSLGEGAEAFF. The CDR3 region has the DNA TGTGCCTGGAGCCTCGGGGAGGGCGCTGAAGCTTTCTTT.

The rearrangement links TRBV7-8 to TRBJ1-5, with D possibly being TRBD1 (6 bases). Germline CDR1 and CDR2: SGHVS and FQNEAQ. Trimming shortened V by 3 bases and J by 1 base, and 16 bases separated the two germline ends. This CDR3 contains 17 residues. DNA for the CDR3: TGTGCCAGCAGCTTCTCCGAACAGGGCGTGAGCAATCAGCCCCAGCATTTT. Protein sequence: CASSFSEQGVSNQPQHF.

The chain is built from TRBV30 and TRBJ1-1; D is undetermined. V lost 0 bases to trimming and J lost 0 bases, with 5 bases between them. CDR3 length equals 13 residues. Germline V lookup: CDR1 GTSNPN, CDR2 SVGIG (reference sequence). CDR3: CAWSVGVNTEAFF. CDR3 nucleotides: TGTGCCTGGAGTGTCGGTGTGAACACTGAAGCTTTCTTT.

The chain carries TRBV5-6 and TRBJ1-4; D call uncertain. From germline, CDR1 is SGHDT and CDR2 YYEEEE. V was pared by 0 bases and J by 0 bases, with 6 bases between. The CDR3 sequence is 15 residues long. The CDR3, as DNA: TGTGCCAGCAGCTTGGCGCTAGCAACTAATGAAAAACTGTTTTTT. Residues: CASSLALATNEKLFF.

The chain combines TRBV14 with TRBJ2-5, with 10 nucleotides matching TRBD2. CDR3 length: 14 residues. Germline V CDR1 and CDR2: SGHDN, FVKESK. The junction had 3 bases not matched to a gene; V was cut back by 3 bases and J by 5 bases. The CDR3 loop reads CASSQPSGSETQYF. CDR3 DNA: TGTGCCAGCAGCCAGCCTAGCGGGAGTGAGACCCAGTACTTC.

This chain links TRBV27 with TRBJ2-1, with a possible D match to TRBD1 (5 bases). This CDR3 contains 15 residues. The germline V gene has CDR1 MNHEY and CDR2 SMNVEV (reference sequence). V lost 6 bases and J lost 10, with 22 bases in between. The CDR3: CASRIATGLYREQFF. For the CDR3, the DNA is TGTGCCAGCAGAATTGCTACTGGGCTCTACAGGGAGCAGTTCTTC.

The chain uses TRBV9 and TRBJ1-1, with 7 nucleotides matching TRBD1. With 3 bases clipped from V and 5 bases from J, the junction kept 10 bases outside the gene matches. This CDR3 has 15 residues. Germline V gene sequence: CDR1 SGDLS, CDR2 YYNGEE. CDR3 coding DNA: TGTGCCAGCAGCGAGTTCGACCAGGGGGGGACTGAAGCTTTCTTT. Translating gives CASSEFDQGGTEAFF.